Below, 8 T cell receptor beta chains from the same sample are listed, as sequenced in a study of CD8 T cells in Susac syndrome. RNA in amounts of roughly 0.45 to 1 ug was reverse transcribed with random hexamers. TCRdb itself ran the immunoSEQ multiplex PCR reads through MiXCR, one entry per CDR3 protein. The sample holds about 240,000 distinct CDR3 sequences, about 96% seen once. Source material: CD4+ T cells from PBMCs. The receptors were sampled from a human donor with Susac syndrome.

The chain couples TRBV19 to TRBJ1-2; the D is unclear. This CDR3 has 15 residues. V was clipped by 3 bases and J by 5 bases, with 16 bases between them. The germline V gene encodes CDR1 LNHDA and CDR2 SQIVND (reference sequence). The CDR3 nucleotides are TGTGCCAGTAGTATCTCAAGGGAACGTAGTTATGGCTACACCTTC. Residues: CASSISRERSYGYTF.

This clonotype has just one count. The rearrangement joins TRBV29-1 to TRBJ1-4, with TRBD1 as a possible D gene (5 bases). CDR3 length: 15 amino acids. In germline, CDR1 is SQVTM, CDR2 ANQGSEA. V was shortened by 3 bases and J by 2 bases, with 13 bases between the two germline ends. CDR3 protein: CSVEGIRGTNEKLFF. The CDR3 coding sequence is TGCAGCGTTGAGGGGATTAGGGGCACTAATGAAAAACTGTTTTTT.

This chain's CDR3 is CSVEQTHPYEQYF. CDR3 coding DNA: TGCAGCGTTGAACAGACCCACCCCTACGAGCAGTACTTC. The rearrangement uses TRBV29-1 and TRBJ2-7; no reliable D call. CDR3 size: 13 residues. CDR1 SQVTM and CDR2 ANQGSEA come from the germline V gene. V shed 2 bases and J shed 2 bases, with 10 bases lying between them.

The chain carries TRBV4-1 and TRBJ1-1, with a possible D match to TRBD1 (5 bases). The CDR3 is 14 residues long. The V end was cut by 4 bases, the J end by 1 base, with 10 bases between. The germline V gene has CDR1 MGHRA and CDR2 YSYEKL. This chain's CDR3 is CASSPGASNTEAFF. The CDR3 DNA follows: TGCGCCAGCAGCCCTGGGGCGTCGAACACTGAAGCTTTCTTT.

The chain joins TRBV5-1 to TRBJ2-3; no firm D call. CDR3 length: 12 amino acids. CDR1 is SGHRS and CDR2 is YFSETQ in the germline V gene. V dropped 2 bases and J dropped 4 bases, with 5 bases sitting between them. The CDR3 DNA sequence: TGCGCCAGCAGCTTCCACGCAGATACGCAGTATTTT. Encoded protein: CASSFHADTQYF.

This clonotype was counted a single time. The chain recombines TRBV5-1 with TRBJ2-2; D is perhaps TRBD1 (6 bases). V was trimmed by 4 bases and J by 4 bases, leaving 11 bases between them. The CDR3 extends over 14 amino acids. The germline gives CDR1 SGHRS, CDR2 YFSETQ. This CDR3 is CASSAGQTTGELFF. The CDR3 nucleotides are TGCGCCAGCAGCGCCGGACAGACCACCGGGGAGCTGTTTTTT.

This clonotype was observed a single time. This sequence joins TRBV12-3 or TRBV12-4 and TRBJ1-2; 8 bases align to TRBD1. V dropped 6 bases and J dropped 3; count of bases not matched to a gene: 12. The CDR3 totals 16 residues. The CDR3 DNA follows: TGTGCCAGCAGCCACAGGGGGGGGTTTGGGGACTATGGCTACACCTTC. Translation gives CASSHRGGFGDYGYTF.

This clonotype has just a few counts. The V call is TRBV11-2, the J call TRBJ2-7, with 7 bases identical to TRBD1. Germline CDR1 is SGHAT and CDR2 is FQNNGV. V was pared by 1 base and J by 3 bases, with 3 bases of the junction left unmatched. This CDR3 comprises 14 residues. The CDR3 nucleotides are TGTGCCAGCAGCTTAGGACAGGGTAACTACGAGCAGTACTTC. Encoded protein: CASSLGQGNYEQYF.